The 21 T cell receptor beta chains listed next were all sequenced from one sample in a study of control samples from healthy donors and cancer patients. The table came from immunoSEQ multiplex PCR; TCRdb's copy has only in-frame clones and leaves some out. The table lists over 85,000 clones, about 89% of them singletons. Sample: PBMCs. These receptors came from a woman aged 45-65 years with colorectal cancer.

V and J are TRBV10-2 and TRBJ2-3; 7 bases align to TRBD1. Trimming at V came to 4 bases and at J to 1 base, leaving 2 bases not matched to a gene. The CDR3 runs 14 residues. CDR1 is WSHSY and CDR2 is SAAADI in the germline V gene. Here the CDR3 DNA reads TGCGCCAGCAGTGCTGGACAGGGCACAGATACGCAGTATTTT. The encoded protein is CASSAGQGTDTQYF.

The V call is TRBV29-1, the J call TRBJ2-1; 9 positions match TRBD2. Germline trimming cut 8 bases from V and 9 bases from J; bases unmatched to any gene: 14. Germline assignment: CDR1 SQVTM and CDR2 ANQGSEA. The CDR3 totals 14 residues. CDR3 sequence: CSSGIGGGAGEQFF. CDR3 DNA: TGCAGCTCTGGGATTGGCGGGGGGGCCGGTGAGCAGTTCTTC.

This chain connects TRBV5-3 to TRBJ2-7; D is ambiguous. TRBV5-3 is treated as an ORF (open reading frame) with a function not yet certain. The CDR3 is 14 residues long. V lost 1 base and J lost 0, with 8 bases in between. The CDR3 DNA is TGTGCCAGAAGCTTGAGGCTGATCTCCTACGAGCAGTACGTC. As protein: CARSLRLISYEQYV.

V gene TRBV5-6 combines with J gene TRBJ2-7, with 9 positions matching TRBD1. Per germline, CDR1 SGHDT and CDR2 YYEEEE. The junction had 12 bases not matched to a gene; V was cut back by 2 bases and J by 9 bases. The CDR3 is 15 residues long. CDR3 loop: CASSFKGTGNTGQYV. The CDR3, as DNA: TGTGCCAGCAGCTTCAAAGGGACAGGGAACACGGGGCAGTACGTC.

DNA for the CDR3: TGTGCCAGCAGGGCAGGATTTGACACTGAAGCTTTCTTT. Protein sequence: CASRAGFDTEAFF. V gene TRBV6-5 combines with J gene TRBJ1-1, with no clear D. This CDR3 region has 13 residues. The V and J ends lost 6 bases and 3 bases respectively, with 11 bases between them. Germline CDR1 and CDR2: MNHEY and SVGAGI.

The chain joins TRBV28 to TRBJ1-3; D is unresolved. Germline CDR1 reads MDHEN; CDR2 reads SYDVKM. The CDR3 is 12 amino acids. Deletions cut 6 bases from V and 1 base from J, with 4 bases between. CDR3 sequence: CASRRSGNTIYF. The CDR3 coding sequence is TGTGCCAGCAGAAGGTCTGGAAACACCATATATTTT.

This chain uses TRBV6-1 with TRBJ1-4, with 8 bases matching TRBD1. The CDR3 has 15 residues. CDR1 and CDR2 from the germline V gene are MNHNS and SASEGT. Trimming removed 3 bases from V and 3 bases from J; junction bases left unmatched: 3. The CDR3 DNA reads TGTGCCAGCAGTGAGCAGACAGGGGCTAATGAAAAACTGTTTTTT. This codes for CASSEQTGANEKLFF.

The CDR3 reads CASSVGPDGNQPQHF. CDR3 sequence (DNA): TGTGCCAGCAGCGTAGGACCGGATGGCAATCAGCCCCAGCATTTT. The V call is TRBV9, the J call TRBJ1-5; D unclear. The CDR3 contains 15 residues. V lost 0 bases and J lost 2, with 9 bases in between. From germline, CDR1 is SGDLS and CDR2 YYNGEE.

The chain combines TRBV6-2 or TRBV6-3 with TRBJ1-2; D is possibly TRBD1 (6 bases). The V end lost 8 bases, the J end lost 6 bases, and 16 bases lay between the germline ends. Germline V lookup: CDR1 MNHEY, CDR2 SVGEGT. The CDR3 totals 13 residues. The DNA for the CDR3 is TGTGCCAGCCGCCCGGGGGGCTCGGATGGCTACACCTTC. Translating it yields CASRPGGSDGYTF.

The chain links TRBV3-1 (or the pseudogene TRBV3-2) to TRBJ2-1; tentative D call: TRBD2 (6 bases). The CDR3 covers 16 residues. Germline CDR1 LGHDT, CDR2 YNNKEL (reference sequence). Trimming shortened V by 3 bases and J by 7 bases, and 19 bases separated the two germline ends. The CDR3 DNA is TGTGCCAGCAGCCAGGTTCCGGGGGTCGGGCTTAATGAGCAGTTCTTC. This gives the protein CASSQVPGVGLNEQFF.

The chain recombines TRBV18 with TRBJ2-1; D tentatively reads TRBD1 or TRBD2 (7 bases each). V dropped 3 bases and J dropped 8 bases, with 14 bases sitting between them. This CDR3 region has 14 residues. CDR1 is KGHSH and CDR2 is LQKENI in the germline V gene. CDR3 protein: CASSPDREGHEQFF. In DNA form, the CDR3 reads TGTGCCAGCTCACCCGACAGGGAGGGTCATGAGCAGTTCTTC.

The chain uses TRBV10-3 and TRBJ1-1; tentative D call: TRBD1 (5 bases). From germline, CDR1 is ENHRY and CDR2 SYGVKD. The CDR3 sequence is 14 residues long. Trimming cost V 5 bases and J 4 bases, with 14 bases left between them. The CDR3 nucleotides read TGTGCCATCAGTTGGGAGAGGGGCGGCACTGAAGCTTTCTTT. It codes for CAISWERGGTEAFF.

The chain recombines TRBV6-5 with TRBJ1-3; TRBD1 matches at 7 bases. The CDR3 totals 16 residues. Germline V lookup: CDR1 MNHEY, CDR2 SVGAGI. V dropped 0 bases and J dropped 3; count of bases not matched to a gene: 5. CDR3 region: CASSYSGDRVGNTIYF. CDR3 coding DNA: TGTGCCAGCAGTTACTCAGGAGACAGGGTTGGAAACACCATATATTTT.

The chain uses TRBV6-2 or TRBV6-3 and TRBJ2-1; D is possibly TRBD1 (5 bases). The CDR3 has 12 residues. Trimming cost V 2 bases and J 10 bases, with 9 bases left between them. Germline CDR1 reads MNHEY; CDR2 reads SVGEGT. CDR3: CASSYQTEEQFF. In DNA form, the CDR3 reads TGTGCCAGCAGTTACCAGACAGAGGAGCAGTTCTTC.

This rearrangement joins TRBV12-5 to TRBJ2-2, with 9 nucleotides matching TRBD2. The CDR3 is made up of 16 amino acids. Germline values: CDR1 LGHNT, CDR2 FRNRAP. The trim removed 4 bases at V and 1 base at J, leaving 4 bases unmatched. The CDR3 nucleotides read TGTGCTAGTGGTTACTTGACTAGCGGGAACACCGGGGAGCTGTTTTTT. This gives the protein CASGYLTSGNTGELFF.

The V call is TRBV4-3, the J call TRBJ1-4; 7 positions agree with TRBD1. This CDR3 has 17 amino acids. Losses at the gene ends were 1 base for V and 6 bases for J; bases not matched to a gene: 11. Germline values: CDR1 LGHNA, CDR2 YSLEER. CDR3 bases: TGCGCCAGCAGCCAAGTTGGCCAGGGACAGAGGGATGAAAAACTGTTTTTT. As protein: CASSQVGQGQRDEKLFF.

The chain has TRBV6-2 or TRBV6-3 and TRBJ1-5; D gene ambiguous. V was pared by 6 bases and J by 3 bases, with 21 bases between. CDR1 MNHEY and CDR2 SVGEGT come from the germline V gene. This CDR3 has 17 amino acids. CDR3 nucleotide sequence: TGTGCCAGCAGCCCTACGTTCCGGTTAAGGGCCAATCAGCCCCAGCATTTT. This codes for CASSPTFRLRANQPQHF.

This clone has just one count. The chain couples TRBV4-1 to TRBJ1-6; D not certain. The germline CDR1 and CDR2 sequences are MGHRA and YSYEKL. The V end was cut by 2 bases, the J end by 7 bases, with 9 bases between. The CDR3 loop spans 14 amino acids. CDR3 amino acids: CASSQSTENSPLHF. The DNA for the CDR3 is TGCGCCAGCAGCCAATCAACAGAAAATTCACCCCTCCACTTT.

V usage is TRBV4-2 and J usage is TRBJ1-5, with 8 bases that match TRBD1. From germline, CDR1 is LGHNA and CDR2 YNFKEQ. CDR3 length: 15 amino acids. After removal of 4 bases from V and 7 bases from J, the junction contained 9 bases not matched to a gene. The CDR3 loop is CASSLDREARQPQHF. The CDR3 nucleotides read TGTGCCAGCAGCCTGGACAGGGAGGCGCGGCAGCCCCAGCATTTT.

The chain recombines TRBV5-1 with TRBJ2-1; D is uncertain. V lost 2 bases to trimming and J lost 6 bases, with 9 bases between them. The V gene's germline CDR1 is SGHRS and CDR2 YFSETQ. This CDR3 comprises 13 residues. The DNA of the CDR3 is TGCGCCAGCAGCTTTTCGGTGGGCAATGAGCAGTTCTTC. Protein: CASSFSVGNEQFF.

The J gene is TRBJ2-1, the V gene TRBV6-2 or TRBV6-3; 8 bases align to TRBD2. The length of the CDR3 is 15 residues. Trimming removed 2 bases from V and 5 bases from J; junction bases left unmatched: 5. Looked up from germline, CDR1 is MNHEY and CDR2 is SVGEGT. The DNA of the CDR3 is TGTGCCAGCAGTTACGGTACTAGCGGAAACAATGAGCAGTTCTTC. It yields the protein CASSYGTSGNNEQFF.